The TCR beta chain described here comes from a study of identical twins. Through template switching, a universal primer site was introduced, and the cDNA contained unique molecular identifiers. TCRdb re-derived calls from the 5' RACE reads in MiXCR, one entry per CDR3 protein. Of a few hundred thousand distinct CDR3 sequences listed, less than 20% are singletons. The V gene's germline CDR1 is MNHEY and CDR2 SVGEGT. V was shortened by 3 bases and J by 0 bases, with 8 bases between the two germline ends. The CDR3 is 14 residues long. Notes on the study in general: Conclusions were drawn cross-sectionally by statistical analysis, without following the same donors.

Regarding this clonotype: The antigen is not known.

The chain links TRBV6-2 or TRBV6-3 to TRBJ1-1, with no clear D. The clonotype originates from a man aged 50 to 59 in good health. The sequencing input was naive T cells sorted from blood. CDR3 sequence: CASSYNTVNTEAFF. CDR3 nucleotides: TGTGCCAGCAGTTATAATACGGTGAACACTGAAGCTTTCTTT.